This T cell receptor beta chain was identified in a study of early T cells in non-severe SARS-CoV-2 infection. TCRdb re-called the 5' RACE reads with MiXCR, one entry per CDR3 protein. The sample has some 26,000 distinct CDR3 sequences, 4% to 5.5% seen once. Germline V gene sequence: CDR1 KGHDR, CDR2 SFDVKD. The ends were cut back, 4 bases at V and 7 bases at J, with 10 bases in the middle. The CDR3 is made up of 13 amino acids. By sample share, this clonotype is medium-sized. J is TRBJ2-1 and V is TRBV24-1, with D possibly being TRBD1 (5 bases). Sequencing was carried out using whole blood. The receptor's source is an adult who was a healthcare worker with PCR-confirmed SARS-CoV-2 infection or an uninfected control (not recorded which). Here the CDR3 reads CATSESGLNEQFF. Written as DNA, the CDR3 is TGTGCCACCAGTGAATCAGGGCTAAATGAGCAGTTCTTC.